Listed below are T cell receptor beta chains from one sample, sequenced in a study of T cells in Graves' hyperthyroidism and ophthalmopathy. MiXCR, applied by TCRdb to the multiplex PCR reads, yields one record per CDR3 protein. The sample lists about 520,000 distinct CDR3 sequences, roughly a quarter seen once, with roughly 12% in the top ten. The sequencing input was blood. These receptors were obtained from a woman aged 25-40 years with Graves' ophthalmopathy. Each CDR3 is given with its conserved first and last residue.

j_call | v_call | cdr3_length | cdr3_aa
TRBJ1-1 | TRBV2 | 13 | CASKQTQNTEAFF
TRBJ1-1 | TRBV9 | 15 | CASSASGRGITEAFF
TRBJ1-5 | TRBV12-3/TRBV12-4 | 14 | CASRTGFSNQPQHF
TRBJ2-2 | TRBV11-2 | 16 | CASSPGKGARTGELFF
TRBJ2-7 | TRBV5-1 | 13 | CASAQDNSYEQYF
TRBJ2-5 | TRBV12-3/TRBV12-4 | 14 | CASRDDRVRETQYF
TRBJ1-6 | TRBV7-9 | 13 | CASSILRDPPLHF
TRBJ1-1 | TRBV2 | 13 | CASSEWKVLEAFF
TRBJ2-5 | TRBV12-3/TRBV12-4 | 14 | CASRNTGPPETQYF
TRBJ1-1 | TRBV27 | 13 | CASSLFGPAEAFF
TRBJ2-6 | TRBV2 | 18 | CASIMDRLTLSGANVLTF
TRBJ1-2 | TRBV4-2 | 17 | CASSQDVEGQFYYGYTF
TRBJ2-7 | TRBV10-1 | 13 | CANGGQGRNEQYF
TRBJ1-2 | TRBV5-6 | 14 | CASSLGRGNHGYTF
TRBJ1-5 | TRBV20-1 | 15 | CSASRGRVVGQPQHF
TRBJ1-1 | TRBV6-5 | 14 | CASSYVSMNTEAFF
TRBJ1-1 | TRBV30 | 14 | CAWSTGVGNTEAFF
TRBJ2-7 | TRBV6-1 | 15 | CASSDYGDSSYEQYF
TRBJ2-2 | TRBV20-1 | 14 | CSARVWTNTGELFF
TRBJ2-2 | TRBV29-1 | 13 | CCVGGTNTGELFF
TRBJ2-5 | TRBV20-1 | 12 | CSASNFQETQYF
TRBJ2-7 | TRBV6-1 | 11 | CASSPGWEQYF
TRBJ2-7 | TRBV19 | 12 | CASSIGLGEQYF
TRBJ1-3 | TRBV4-3 | 17 | CASSQDTFAISGNTIYF
TRBJ1-2 | TRBV18 | 14 | CASSPLSTEDGYTF
TRBJ2-3 | TRBV2 | 14 | CASSGAAEFDTQYF
TRBJ2-7 | TRBV30 | 13 | CAWSSGNGYEQYF
TRBJ2-4 | TRBV20-1 | 16 | CSARLQGIRAKNIQYF
TRBJ2-7 | TRBV27 | 15 | CASSPQPSDRDEQYF
TRBJ1-1 | TRBV11-2 | 13 | CASSFSQGYEAFF
TRBJ2-5 | TRBV20-1 | 16 | CSASGSGGAGQETQYF
TRBJ2-5 | TRBV10-1 | 13 | CASSEGQQETQYF
TRBJ2-7 | TRBV28 | 11 | CASSTFDEQYF
TRBJ1-6 | TRBV11-2 | 19 | CASSLDRGSSWSYNSPLHF
TRBJ1-2 | TRBV10-3 | 14 | CAISDLDGPYGYTF
TRBJ2-7 | TRBV7-3 | 14 | CASSIPGQENEQYF
TRBJ2-7 | TRBV6-5 | 13 | CSSSYSGTYEQYF
TRBJ1-6 | TRBV11-1 | 21 | CASSLPQQRGGSGSYNSPLHF
TRBJ2-2 | TRBV4-1 | 15 | CASSQVVAGTGELFF
TRBJ1-1 | TRBV6-5 | 12 | CASSADRAEAFF
TRBJ2-5 | TRBV24-1 | 15 | CATSDLEGGEETQYF
TRBJ2-7 | TRBV9 | 16 | CASSPRLNREGREQYF
TRBJ1-5 | TRBV12-3/TRBV12-4 | 12 | CASSSGNQPQHF
TRBJ1-1 | TRBV27 | 13 | CASSLAPGLEAFF
TRBJ2-2 | TRBV12-5 | 16 | CASGLLPAGLVGEPFF
TRBJ2-7 | TRBV30 | 16 | CAWSDSPGTGTYEQYF
TRBJ2-7 | TRBV20-1 | 16 | CSARDPRTPESYEQYF
TRBJ2-5 | TRBV12-3/TRBV12-4 | 14 | CASSYPGEQETQYF
TRBJ2-7 | TRBV10-3 | 15 | CAISAGDRDPYEQYF